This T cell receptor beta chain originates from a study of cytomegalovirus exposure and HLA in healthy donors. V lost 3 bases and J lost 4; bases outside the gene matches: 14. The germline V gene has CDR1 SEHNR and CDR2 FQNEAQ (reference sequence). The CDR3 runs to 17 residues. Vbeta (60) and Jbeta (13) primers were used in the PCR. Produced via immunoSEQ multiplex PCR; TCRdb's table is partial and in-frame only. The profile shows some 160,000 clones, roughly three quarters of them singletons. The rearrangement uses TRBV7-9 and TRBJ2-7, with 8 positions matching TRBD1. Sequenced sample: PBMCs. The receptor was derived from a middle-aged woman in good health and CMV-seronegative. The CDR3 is CASSFHPRQGREYEQYF. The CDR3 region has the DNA TGTGCCAGCAGCTTCCACCCCCGACAGGGGAGAGAGTACGAGCAGTACTTC.